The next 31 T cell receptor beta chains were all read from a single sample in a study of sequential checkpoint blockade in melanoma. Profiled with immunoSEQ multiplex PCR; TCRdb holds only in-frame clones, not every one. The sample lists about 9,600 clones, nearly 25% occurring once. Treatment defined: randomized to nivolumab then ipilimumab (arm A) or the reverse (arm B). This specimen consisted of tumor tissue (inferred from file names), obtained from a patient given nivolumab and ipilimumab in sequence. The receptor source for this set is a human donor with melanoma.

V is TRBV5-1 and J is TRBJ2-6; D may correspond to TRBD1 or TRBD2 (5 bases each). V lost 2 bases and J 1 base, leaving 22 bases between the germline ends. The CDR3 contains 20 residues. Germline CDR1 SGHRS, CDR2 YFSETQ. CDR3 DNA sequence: TGCGCCAGCAGCTTCCCCGAAAAGGGGAGTTCGGATTCTGGGGCCAACGTCCTGACTTTC. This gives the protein CASSFPEKGSSDSGANVLTF.

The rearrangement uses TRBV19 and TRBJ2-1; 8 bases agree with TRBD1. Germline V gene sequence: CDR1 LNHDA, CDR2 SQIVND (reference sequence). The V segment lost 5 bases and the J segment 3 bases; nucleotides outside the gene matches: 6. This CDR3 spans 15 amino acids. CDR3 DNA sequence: TGTGCCAGTAGTGTTCCACAGGGGGGCTACAATGAGCAGTTCTTC. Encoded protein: CASSVPQGGYNEQFF.

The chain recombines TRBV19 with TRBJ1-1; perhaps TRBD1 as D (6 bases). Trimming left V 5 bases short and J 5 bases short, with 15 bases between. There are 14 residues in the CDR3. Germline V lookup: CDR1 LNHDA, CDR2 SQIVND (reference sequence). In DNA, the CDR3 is TGTGCCAGTAGTCCAGGGCAGGGGTGGACTGAAGCTTTCTTT. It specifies CASSPGQGWTEAFF.

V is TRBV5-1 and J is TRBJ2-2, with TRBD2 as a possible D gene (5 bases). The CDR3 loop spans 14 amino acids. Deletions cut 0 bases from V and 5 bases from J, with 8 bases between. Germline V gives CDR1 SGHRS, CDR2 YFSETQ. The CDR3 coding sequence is TGCGCCAGCAGCTTGGGGACGGGGACCGGGGAGCTGTTTTTT. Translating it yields CASSLGTGTGELFF.

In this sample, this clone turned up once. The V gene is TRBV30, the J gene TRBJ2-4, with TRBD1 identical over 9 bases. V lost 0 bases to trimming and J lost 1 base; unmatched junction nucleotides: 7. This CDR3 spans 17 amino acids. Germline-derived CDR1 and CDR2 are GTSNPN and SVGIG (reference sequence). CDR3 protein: CAWSVLGQGSAKNIQYF. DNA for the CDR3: TGTGCCTGGAGTGTCCTGGGACAGGGCTCCGCCAAAAACATTCAGTACTTC.

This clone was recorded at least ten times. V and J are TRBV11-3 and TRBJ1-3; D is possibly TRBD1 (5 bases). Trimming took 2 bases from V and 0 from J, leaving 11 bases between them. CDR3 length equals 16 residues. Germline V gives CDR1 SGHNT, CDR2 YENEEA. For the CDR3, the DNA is TGTGCCAGCAGCTTATTACACAGGAGCTCTGGAAACACCATATATTTT. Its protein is CASSLLHRSSGNTIYF.

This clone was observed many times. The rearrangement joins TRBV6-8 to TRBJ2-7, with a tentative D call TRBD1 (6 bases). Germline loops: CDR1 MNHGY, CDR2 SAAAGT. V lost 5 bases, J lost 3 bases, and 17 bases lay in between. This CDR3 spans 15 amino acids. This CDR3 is CASSAFGTTYYEQYF. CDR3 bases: TGTGCCAGCAGTGCTTTCGGGACAACCTACTACGAGCAGTACTTC.

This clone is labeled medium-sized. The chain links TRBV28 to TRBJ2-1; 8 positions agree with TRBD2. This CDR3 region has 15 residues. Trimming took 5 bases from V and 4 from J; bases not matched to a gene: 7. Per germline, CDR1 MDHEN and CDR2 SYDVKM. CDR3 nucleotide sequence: TGTGCCAGCAGTGTACTAGCGGATTCGTACAATGAGCAGTTCTTC. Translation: CASSVLADSYNEQFF.

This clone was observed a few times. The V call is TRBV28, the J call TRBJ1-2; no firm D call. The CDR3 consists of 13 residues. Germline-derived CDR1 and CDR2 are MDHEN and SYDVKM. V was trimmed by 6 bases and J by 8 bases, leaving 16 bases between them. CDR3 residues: CASSPDGVGGYTF. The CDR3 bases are TGTGCCAGCAGCCCCGACGGGGTAGGCGGCTACACCTTC.

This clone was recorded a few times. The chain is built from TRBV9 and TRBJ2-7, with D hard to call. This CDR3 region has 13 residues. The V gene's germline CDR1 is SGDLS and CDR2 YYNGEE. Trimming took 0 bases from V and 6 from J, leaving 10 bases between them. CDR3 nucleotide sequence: TGTGCCAGCAGCGTAGGATACGTCAGCGAGCAGTACTTC. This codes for CASSVGYVSEQYF.

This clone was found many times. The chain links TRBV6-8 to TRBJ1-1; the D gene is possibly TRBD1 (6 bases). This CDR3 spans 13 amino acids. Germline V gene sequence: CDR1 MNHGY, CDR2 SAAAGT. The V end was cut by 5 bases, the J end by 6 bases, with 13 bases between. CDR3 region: CASSQQGYPEAFF. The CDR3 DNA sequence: TGTGCCAGCAGTCAACAGGGCTATCCTGAAGCTTTCTTT.

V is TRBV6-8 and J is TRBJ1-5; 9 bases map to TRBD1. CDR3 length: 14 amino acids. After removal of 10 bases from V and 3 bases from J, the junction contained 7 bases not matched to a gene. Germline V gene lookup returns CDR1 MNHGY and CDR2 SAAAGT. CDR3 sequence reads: CATRQGGPNQPQHF. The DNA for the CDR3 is TGTGCCACCCGACAGGGGGGGCCCAATCAGCCCCAGCATTTT.

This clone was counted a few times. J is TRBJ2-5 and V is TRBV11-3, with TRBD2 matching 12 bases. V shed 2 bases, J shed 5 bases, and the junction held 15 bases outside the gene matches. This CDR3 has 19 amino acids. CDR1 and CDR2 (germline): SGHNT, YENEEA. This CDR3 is CASSLIGGASGRASETQYF. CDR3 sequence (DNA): TGTGCCAGCAGCTTAATTGGGGGGGCTAGCGGGAGGGCCTCCGAGACCCAGTACTTC.

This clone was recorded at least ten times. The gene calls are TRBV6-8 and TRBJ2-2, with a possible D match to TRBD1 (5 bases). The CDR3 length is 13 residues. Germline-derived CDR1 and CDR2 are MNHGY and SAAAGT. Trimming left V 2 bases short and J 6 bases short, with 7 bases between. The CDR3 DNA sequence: TGTGCCAGCAGTTACACCAGGGCCGGGGAGCTGTTTTTT. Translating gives CASSYTRAGELFF.

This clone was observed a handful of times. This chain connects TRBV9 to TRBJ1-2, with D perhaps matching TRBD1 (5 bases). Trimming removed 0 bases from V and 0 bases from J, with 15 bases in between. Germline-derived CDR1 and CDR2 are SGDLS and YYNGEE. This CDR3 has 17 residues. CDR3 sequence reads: CASSVDIGQGANYGYTF. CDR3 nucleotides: TGTGCCAGCAGCGTAGATATAGGGCAGGGCGCTAACTATGGCTACACCTTC. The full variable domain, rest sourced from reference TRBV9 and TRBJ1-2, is DSGVTQTPKHLITATGQRVTLRCSPRSGDLSVYWYQQSLDQGLQFLIQYYNGEERAKGNILERFSAQQFPDLHSELNLSSLELGDSALYFCASSVDIGQGANYGYTFGSGTRLTVV.

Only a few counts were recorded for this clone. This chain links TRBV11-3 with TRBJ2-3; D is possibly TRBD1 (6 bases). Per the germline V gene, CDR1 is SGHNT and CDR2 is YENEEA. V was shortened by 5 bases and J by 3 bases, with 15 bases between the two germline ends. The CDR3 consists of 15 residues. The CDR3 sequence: CASSQGGSATDTQYF. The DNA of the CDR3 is TGTGCCAGCAGCCAAGGGGGTTCCGCTACAGATACGCAGTATTTT.

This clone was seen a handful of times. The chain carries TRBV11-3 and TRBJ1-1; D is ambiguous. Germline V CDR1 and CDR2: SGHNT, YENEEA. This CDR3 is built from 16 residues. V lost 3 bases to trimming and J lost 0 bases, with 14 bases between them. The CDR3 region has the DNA TGTGCCAGCAGCTTGGATTTCGGACGATTGAACACTGAAGCTTTCTTT. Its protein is CASSLDFGRLNTEAFF.

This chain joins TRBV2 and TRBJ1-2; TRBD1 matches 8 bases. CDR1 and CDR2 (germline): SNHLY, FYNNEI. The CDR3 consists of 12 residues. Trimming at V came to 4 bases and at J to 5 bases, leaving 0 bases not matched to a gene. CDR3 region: CASSGTGYGYTF. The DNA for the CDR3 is TGTGCCAGCAGTGGGACAGGGTATGGCTACACCTTC.

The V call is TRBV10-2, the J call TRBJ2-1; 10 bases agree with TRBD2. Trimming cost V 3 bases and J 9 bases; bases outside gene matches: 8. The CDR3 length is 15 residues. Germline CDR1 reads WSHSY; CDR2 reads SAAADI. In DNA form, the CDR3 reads TGCGCCAGCAGTGATGTCCTAGCGGGAGTTGGTGAGCAGTTCTTC. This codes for CASSDVLAGVGEQFF.

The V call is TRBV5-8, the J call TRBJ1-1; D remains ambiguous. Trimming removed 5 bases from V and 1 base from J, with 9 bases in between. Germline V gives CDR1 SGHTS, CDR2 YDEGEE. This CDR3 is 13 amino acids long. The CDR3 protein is CASRRGRNTEAFF. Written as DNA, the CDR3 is TGTGCCAGCAGACGTGGAAGGAACACTGAAGCTTTCTTT. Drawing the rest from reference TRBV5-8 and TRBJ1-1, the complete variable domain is EAGVTQSPTHLIKTRGQQATLRCSPISGHTSVYWYQQALGLGLQFLLWYDEGEERNRGNFPPRFSGRQFPNYSSELNVNALELEDSALYLCASRRGRNTEAFFGQGTRLTVV.

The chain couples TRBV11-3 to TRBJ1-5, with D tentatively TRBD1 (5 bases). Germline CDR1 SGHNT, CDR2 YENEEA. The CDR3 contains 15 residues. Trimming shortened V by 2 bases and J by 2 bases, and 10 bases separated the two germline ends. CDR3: CASSLYQGRNQPQHF. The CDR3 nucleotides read TGTGCCAGCAGCTTATATCAGGGTCGCAATCAGCCCCAGCATTTT.

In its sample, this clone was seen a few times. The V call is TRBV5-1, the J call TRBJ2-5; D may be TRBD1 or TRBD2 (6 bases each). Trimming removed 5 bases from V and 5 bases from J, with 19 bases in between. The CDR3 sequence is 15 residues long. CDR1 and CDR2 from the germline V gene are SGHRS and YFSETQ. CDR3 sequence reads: CASSLGSGAWETQYF. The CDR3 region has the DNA TGCGCCAGCAGTCTAGGGTCGGGGGCTTGGGAGACCCAGTACTTC.

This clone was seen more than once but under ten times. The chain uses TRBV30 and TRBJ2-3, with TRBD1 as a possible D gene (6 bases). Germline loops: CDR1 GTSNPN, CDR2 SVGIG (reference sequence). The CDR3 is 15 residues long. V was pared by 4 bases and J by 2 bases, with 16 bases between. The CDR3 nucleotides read TGTGCCTGGACCCTCAGGGGACGCTTCACAGATACGCAGTATTTT. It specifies CAWTLRGRFTDTQYF. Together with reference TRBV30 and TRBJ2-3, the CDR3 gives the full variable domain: SQTIHQWPATLVQPVGSPLSLECTVEGTSNPNLYWYRQAAGRGLQLLFYSVGIGQISSEVPQNLSASRPQDRQFILSSKKLLLSDSGFYLCAWTLRGRFTDTQYFGPGTRLTVL.

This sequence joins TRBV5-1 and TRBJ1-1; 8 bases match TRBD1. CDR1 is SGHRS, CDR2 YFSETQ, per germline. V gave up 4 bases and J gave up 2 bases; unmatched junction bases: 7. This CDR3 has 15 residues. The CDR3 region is CASSLGQELNTEAFF. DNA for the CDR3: TGCGCCAGCAGCCTGGGACAGGAACTAAACACTGAAGCTTTCTTT.

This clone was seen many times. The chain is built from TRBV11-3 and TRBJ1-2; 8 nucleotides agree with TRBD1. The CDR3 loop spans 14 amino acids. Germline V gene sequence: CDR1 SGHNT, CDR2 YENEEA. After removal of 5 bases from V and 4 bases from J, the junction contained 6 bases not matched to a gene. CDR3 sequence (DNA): TGTGCCAGCAGCCCGGGACAGGATCTCTATGGCTACACCTTC. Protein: CASSPGQDLYGYTF.

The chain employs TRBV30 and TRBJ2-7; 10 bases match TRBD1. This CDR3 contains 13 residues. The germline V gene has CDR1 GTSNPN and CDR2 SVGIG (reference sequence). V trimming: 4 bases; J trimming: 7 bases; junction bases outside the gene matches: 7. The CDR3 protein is CAWKRQGAREQYF. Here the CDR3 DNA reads TGTGCCTGGAAGCGACAGGGGGCGCGGGAGCAGTACTTC.

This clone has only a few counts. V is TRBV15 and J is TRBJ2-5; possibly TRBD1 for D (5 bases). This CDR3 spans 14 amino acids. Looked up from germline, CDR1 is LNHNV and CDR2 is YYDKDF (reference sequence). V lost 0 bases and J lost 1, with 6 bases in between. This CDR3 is CATSRDTGQETQYF. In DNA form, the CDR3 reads TGTGCCACCAGCAGAGATACAGGCCAAGAGACCCAGTACTTC.

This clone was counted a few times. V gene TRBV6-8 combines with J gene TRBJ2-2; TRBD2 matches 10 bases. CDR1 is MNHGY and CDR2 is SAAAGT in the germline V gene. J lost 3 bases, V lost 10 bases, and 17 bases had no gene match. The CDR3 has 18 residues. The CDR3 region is CAINSPGTSAFDTGELFF. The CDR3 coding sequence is TGTGCCATCAACTCCCCTGGGACTAGCGCCTTTGACACCGGGGAGCTGTTTTTT.

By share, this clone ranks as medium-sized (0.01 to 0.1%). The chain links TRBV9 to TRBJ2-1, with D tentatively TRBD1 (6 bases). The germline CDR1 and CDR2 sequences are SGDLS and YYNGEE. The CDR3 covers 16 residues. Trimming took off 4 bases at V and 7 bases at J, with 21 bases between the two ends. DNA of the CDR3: TGTGCCAGCAGCCCCTCACCGGGACAACGAGGGAATGAGCAGTTCTTC. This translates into CASSPSPGQRGNEQFF. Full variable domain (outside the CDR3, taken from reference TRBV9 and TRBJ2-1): DSGVTQTPKHLITATGQRVTLRCSPRSGDLSVYWYQQSLDQGLQFLIQYYNGEERAKGNILERFSAQQFPDLHSELNLSSLELGDSALYFCASSPSPGQRGNEQFFGPGTRLTVL.

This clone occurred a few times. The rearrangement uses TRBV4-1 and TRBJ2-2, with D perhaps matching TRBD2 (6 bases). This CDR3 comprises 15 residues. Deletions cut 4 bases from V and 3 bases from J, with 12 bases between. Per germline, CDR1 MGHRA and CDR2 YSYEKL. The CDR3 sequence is CASSLGGAYTGELFF. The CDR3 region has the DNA TGCGCCAGCAGCCTTGGCGGGGCGTACACCGGGGAGCTGTTTTTT.

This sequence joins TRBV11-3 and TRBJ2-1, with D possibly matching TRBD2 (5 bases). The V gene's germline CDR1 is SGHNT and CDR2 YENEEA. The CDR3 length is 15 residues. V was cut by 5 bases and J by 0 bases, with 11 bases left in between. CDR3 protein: CASSLTISSYNEQFF. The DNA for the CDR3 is TGTGCCAGCAGCCTGACTATAAGCTCCTACAATGAGCAGTTCTTC.